A selection of T cell receptor beta chains follows, all from one sample in a study of cytomegalovirus exposure and HLA in healthy donors. Profiling relied on immunoSEQ multiplex PCR, and the TCRdb table lists in-frame clones only, not all of them. The table lists roughly 180,000 clones, 80% to 90% of them singletons, with about 10% in the top ten. The sequenced material came from PBMCs. Receptors were obtained from a man younger than 35 in good health and CMV-seropositive. CDR3s include the opening cysteine and the closing phenylalanine or tryptophan. The D gene is left open where the match is weak. Clone sizes are given selectively: once, few, many, or a class where the clone is expanded.

CDR3nt,CDR3aa,abundance,len,d_gene,j_gene,v_gene
TGTGCCAGCAGTTCACCGCATGGTAGCGGGTATTTGTTGGAGACCCAGTACTTC,CASSSPHGSGYLLETQYF,-,18,TRBD2,TRBJ2-5,TRBV9
TGTGCCTGGAGTATTACGGGGACCGGGGAGCTGTTTTTT,CAWSITGTGELFF,-,13,-,TRBJ2-2,TRBV30
TGCGCCAGCACTCGCACCGGGGAGCTGTTTTTT,CASTRTGELFF,-,11,-,TRBJ2-2,TRBV5-1
TGTGCCAGCAGCATCACAGGGCGCGGGCTTTATGGCTACACCTTC,CASSITGRGLYGYTF,-,15,-,TRBJ1-2,TRBV6-4
TGCGCCAGCAGCCAAGATAGTAACGCCTACGAGCAGTACTTC,CASSQDSNAYEQYF,few,14,-,TRBJ2-7,TRBV4-1
TGTGCCAGCAGCGTAGCCAGCGGGGGTCACAATGAGCAGTTCTTC,CASSVASGGHNEQFF,-,15,TRBD2,TRBJ2-1,TRBV9
TGTGCCAGCAGCCTCGACAGTTACAATGAGCAGTTCTTC,CASSLDSYNEQFF,-,13,-,TRBJ2-1,TRBV6-5
TGTGCCAGCAGCGACGGTAGGGGGCGCGGTGAAAAACTGTTTTTT,CASSDGRGRGEKLFF,-,15,TRBD1,TRBJ1-4,TRBV9
TGTGCCAGTAGGCAGGCTGGAGGAAACACCATATATTTT,CASRQAGGNTIYF,-,13,-,TRBJ1-3,TRBV19
TGTGCCAGCAGATGGGGAGGGCGGGGTGAAGCTTTCTTT,CASRWGGRGEAFF,-,13,-,TRBJ1-1,TRBV5-4
TGTGCCAGCAGCCGTACAGGGGGAGGCCCCTACGAGCAGTACTTC,CASSRTGGGPYEQYF,-,15,TRBD1,TRBJ2-7,TRBV9
TGTGCTAGTGCCAAAGGGACAGGGGGTATCTACGAGCAGTACTTC,CASAKGTGGIYEQYF,-,15,TRBD1,TRBJ2-7,TRBV12-5
TGTGCCAGTAGTATAGGGAGCCAGACCCAGTACTTC,CASSIGSQTQYF,-,12,-,TRBJ2-5,TRBV19
TGCGCCAGCAGCCAAGGACTAGCGGATTCCTACGAGCAGTACTTC,CASSQGLADSYEQYF,-,15,TRBD2,TRBJ2-7,TRBV4-1
TGCGCCAGCAGCAGCGGGACGGCGGCAACTAATGAAAAACTGTTTTTT,CASSSGTAATNEKLFF,-,16,-,TRBJ1-4,TRBV5-1
TGTGCCAGCAGCAGGCCGGGGGCGGGGGCCTCCTACGAGCAGTACTTC,CASSRPGAGASYEQYF,-,16,-,TRBJ2-7,TRBV7-2
TGTGCCAGCAGCTTAGTGGGAGACAGGGTTGGCGAGCAGTACTTC,CASSLVGDRVGEQYF,few,15,TRBD1,TRBJ2-7,TRBV7-9
TGTGCCAGCAGCCAGGCTAGCGGGGATCTGTACGGTACGCAGTATTTT,CASSQASGDLYGTQYF,-,16,TRBD2,TRBJ2-3,TRBV4-2
TGTGCCAGCACCCCTCCCAGTACACCTAGGACTGAAGCTTTCTTT,CASTPPSTPRTEAFF,-,15,-,TRBJ1-1,TRBV7-9
TGTGCCATCAGTAGAGGAGACCCTTCCTATAATTCACCCCTCCACTTT,CAISRGDPSYNSPLHF,few,16,-,TRBJ1-6,TRBV10-3
TGTGCCAGCAGACCGGGGGAGCTCGGGGCCAACGTCCTGACTTTC,CASRPGELGANVLTF,-,15,-,TRBJ2-6,TRBV6-6
TGCGCCAGCAGTGAGTCAGTTGAAGACAGCCCCTATGGCTACACCTTC,CASSESVEDSPYGYTF,-,16,-,TRBJ1-2,TRBV10-2
TGTGCCAGCAGTGAAGCGTTAGCTCACACAGATACGCAGTATTTT,CASSEALAHTDTQYF,few,15,-,TRBJ2-3,TRBV6-4
TGCGCCAGCCGGGAGTCCTACGAGCAGTACTTC,CASRESYEQYF,-,11,-,TRBJ2-7,TRBV10-2
TGTGCCAGCAGCGTAGTACCAGGAACCTACTATGGCTACACCTTC,CASSVVPGTYYGYTF,-,15,-,TRBJ1-2,TRBV9
TGTGCCAGCAGCTTAGGTTCGCCGGACTATGGCTACACCTTC,CASSLGSPDYGYTF,-,14,-,TRBJ1-2,TRBV7-9
TGTGCCTCTTCGGGGGGCGGGGGGTCCTACAATGAGCAGTTCTTC,CASSGGGGSYNEQFF,-,15,TRBD2,TRBJ2-1,TRBV30
TGTGCCAGCAGCTTCCTCGCTTCACTACAAGAGACCCAGTACTTC,CASSFLASLQETQYF,-,15,-,TRBJ2-5,TRBV5-6
TGTGCCAGCAGCGTAGATGGCAGGGCCTATGGCTACACCTTC,CASSVDGRAYGYTF,few,14,-,TRBJ1-2,TRBV9
TGCGCCAGCAGCCAAGTGGGACAGGAGACCCAGTACTTC,CASSQVGQETQYF,-,13,TRBD1,TRBJ2-5,TRBV4-1
TGTGCCAGCTCACCACAAGTCCCCGGGGATACGCAGTATTTT,CASSPQVPGDTQYF,-,14,-,TRBJ2-3,TRBV18
TGTGCCAGCATCCATCGGGGGGCATTCGGAACTGAAGCTTTCTTT,CASIHRGAFGTEAFF,-,15,-,TRBJ1-1,TRBV7-6
TGTGCCAGCAGCTTGTGGGGGGGTGGGGCCAACGTCCTGACTTTC,CASSLWGGGANVLTF,-,15,TRBD2,TRBJ2-6,TRBV5-6
TGTGCCAGCAGTGCCCAGGGCAGGAGCTCTGGGGCCAACGTCCTGACTTTC,CASSAQGRSSGANVLTF,few,17,-,TRBJ2-6,TRBV25-1
TGTGCCAGCAGGAAAGCGGGGGCGGGTCCAGATACGCAGTATTTT,CASRKAGAGPDTQYF,-,15,TRBD2,TRBJ2-3,TRBV6-1
TGCGCCAGCAGCTTCCCACAGGGGAAAGGCTACACCTTC,CASSFPQGKGYTF,-,13,TRBD1,TRBJ1-2,TRBV5-1